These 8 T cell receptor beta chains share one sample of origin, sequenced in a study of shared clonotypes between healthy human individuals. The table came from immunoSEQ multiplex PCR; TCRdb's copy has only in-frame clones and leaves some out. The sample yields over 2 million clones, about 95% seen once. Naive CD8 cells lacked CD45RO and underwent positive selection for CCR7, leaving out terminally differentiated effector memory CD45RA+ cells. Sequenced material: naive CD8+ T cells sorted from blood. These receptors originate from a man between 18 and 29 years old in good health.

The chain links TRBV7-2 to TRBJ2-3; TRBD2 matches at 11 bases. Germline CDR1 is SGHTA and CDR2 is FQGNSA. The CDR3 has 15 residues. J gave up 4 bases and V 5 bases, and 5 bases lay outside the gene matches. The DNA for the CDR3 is TGTGCCAGCAGCCAACTAGCGGGAGCCGCAGATACGCAGTATTTT. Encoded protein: CASSQLAGAADTQYF.

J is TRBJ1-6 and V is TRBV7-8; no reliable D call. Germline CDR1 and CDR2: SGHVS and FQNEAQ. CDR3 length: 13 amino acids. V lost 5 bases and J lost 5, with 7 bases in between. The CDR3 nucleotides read TGTGCCAGCAGCCCTCTACATAATTCACCCCTCCACTTT. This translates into CASSPLHNSPLHF.

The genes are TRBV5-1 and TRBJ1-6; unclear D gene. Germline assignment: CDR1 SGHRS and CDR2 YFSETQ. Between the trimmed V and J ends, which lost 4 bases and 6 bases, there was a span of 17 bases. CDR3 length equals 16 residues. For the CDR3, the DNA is TGCGCCAGCAGCCCCGACGTGAACGCCGGTAATTCACCCCTCCACTTT. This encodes CASSPDVNAGNSPLHF.

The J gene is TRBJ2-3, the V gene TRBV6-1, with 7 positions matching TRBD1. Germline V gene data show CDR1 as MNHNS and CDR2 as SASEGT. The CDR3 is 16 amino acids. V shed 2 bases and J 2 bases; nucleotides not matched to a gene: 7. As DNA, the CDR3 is TGTGCCAGCAGTGAAATGGGACAGTATTACACAGATACGCAGTATTTT. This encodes CASSEMGQYYTDTQYF.

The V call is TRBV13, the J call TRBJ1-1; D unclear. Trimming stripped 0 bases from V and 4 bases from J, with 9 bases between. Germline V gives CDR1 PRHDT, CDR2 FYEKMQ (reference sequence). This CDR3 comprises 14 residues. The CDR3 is CASSLGPVGTEAFF. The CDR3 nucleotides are TGTGCCAGCAGCTTAGGCCCCGTTGGCACTGAAGCTTTCTTT.

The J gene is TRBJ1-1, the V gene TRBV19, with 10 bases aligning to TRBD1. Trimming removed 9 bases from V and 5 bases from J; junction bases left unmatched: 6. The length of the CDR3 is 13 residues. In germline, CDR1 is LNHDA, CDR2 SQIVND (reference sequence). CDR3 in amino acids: CASLWTGGTEAFF. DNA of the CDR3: TGTGCCAGCTTATGGACAGGGGGAACTGAAGCTTTCTTT.

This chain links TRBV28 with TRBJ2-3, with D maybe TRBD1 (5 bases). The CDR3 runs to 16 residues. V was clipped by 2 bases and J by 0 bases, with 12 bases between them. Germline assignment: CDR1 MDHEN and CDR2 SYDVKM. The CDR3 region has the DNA TGTGCCAGCAGTTTAGGGGCGGATACTAGCACAGATACGCAGTATTTT. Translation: CASSLGADTSTDTQYF.

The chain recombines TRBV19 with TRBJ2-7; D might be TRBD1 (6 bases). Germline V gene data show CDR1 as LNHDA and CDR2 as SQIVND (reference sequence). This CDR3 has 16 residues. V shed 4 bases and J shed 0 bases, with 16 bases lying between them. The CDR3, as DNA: TGTGCCAGTAGTACCCTATGGGACACGGGCTCCTACGAGCAGTACTTC. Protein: CASSTLWDTGSYEQYF.